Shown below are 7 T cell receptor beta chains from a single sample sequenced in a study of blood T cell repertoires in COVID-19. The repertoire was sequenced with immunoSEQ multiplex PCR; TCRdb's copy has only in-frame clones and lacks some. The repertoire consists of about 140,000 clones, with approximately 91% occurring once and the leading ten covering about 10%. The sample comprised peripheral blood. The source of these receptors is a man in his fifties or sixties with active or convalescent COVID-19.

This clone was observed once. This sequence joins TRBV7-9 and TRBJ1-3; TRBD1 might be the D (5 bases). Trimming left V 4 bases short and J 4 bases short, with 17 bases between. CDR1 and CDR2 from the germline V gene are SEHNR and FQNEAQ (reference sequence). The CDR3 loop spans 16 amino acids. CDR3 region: CASSSSLGGFGNTIYF. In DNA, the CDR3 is TGTGCCAGCAGCTCTTCCCTTGGGGGGTTCGGAAACACCATATATTTT.

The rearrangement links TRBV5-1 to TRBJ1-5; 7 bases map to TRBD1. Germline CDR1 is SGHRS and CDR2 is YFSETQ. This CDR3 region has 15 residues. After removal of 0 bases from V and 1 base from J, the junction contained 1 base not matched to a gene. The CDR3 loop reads CASSLEGASNQPQHF. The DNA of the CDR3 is TGCGCCAGCAGCTTGGAGGGGGCGAGCAATCAGCCCCAGCATTTT.

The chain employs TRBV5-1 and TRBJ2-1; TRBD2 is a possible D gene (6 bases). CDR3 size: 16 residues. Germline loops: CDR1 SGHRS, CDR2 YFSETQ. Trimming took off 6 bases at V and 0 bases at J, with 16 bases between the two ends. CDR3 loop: CASTRVGTSSYNEQFF. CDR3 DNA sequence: TGCGCCAGCACCCGCGTGGGGACTTCCTCCTACAATGAGCAGTTCTTC.

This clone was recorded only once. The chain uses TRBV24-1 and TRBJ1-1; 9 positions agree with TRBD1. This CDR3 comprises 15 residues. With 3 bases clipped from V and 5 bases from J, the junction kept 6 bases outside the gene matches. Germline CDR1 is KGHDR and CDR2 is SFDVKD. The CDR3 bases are TGTGCCACCAGTGATCACTCGACAGGGGGGACTGAAGCTTTCTTT. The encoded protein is CATSDHSTGGTEAFF.

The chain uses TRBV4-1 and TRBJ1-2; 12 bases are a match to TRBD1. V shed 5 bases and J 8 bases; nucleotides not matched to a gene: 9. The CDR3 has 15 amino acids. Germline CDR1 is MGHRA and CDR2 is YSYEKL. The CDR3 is CASSEGQGARVGYTF. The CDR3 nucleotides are TGCGCCAGCAGCGAGGGACAGGGGGCGAGGGTAGGCTACACCTTC.

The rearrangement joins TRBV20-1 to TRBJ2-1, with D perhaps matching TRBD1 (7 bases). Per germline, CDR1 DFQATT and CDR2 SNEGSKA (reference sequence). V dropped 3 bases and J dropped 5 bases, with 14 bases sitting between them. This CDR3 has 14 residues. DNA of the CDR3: TGCAGTGCTAGTCAGACAGGGAGGAACAATGAGCAGTTCTTC. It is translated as CSASQTGRNNEQFF.

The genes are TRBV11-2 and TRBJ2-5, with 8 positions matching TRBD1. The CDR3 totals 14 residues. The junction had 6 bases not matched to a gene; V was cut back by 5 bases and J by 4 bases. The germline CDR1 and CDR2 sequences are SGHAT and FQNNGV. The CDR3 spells CASSLSGGRETQYF. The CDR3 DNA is TGTGCCAGCAGCCTATCAGGGGGCCGAGAGACCCAGTACTTC. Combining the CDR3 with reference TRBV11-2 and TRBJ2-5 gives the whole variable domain EAGVAQSPRYKIIEKRQSVAFWCNPISGHATLYWYQQILGQGPKLLIQFQNNGVVDDSQLPKDRFSAERLKGVDSTLKIQPAKLEDSAVYLCASSLSGGRETQYFGPGTRLLVL.